This entry lists 28 T cell receptor beta chains sequenced from one sample in a study of CD8 T cells in ankylosing spondylitis. Study observations and caveats: Typical of ankylosing spondylitis blood, it appeared, was a TCR beta motif of eight highly homologous variants.

TCRdb independently ran MiXCR on the 5' RACE reads; one entry per CDR3 protein. The table has roughly 300,000 distinct CDR3 sequences, 7% to 9% seen once; the top ten hold roughly 15%. Which antigens these TCRs recognize remains unknown. The sequenced material came from blood, either unsorted or a sorted T cell fraction (not recorded which). The receptors stem from a male donor with ankylosing spondylitis.

At least ten counts were recorded for this clonotype. Sequence at one end of the junction differs from germline and may be a read error. The V gene is TRBV11-2, the J gene TRBJ2-5, with D unclear. The germline V gene has CDR1 SGHAT and CDR2 FQNNGV. This CDR3 has 14 amino acids. CDR3 region: CASSLDSGFGTQYF. The CDR3 DNA reads as TGTGCCAGCAGCCTAGACTCCGGATTCGGGACCCAGTACTTC.

This clonotype was seen a few times. The rearrangement links TRBV12-3 or TRBV12-4 to TRBJ2-7; D gene ambiguous. The V gene lost 2 bases and the J gene lost 1 base, with 9 bases spanning the gap. CDR3 length: 14 residues. The CDR3 reads CASSLSQLSYEQYF. CDR3 in DNA: TGTGCCAGCAGTTTATCCCAGCTGTCCTACGAGCAGTACTTC.

This clonotype was found many times. The chain couples TRBV7-2 to TRBJ2-1, with 9 bases fitting TRBD2. Germline lookup yields CDR1 SGHTA and CDR2 FQGNSA. With V trimmed by 3 bases and J by 10 bases, 10 bases remained unmatched. This CDR3 has 15 residues. This CDR3 is CASSFVREGHLEQFF. DNA of the CDR3: TGTGCCAGCAGCTTTGTGCGGGAGGGCCACTTAGAGCAGTTCTTC.

This sequence joins TRBV21-1 and TRBJ2-7. TRBV21-1 has pseudogene status. The CDR3 is made up of 15 amino acids. CDR3 sequence (DNA): TGTGCCAGCAGTAAACTAGAAACGGGGACCTACGAGCAGTACTTC. Translation: CASSKLETGTYEQYF.

This clonotype appeared many times. The rearrangement joins TRBV28 to TRBJ2-3; the match to TRBD2 covers 10 bases. In germline, CDR1 is MDHEN, CDR2 SYDVKM. The CDR3 has 16 amino acids. With 6 bases clipped from V and 8 bases from J, the junction kept 14 bases outside the gene matches. CDR3 region: CASRPRSGTSEGTQYF. In DNA, the CDR3 is TGTGCCAGCAGACCCCGAAGCGGGACTAGCGAGGGTACGCAGTATTTT.

Ten or more counts support this clonotype. The chain combines TRBV24-1 with TRBJ2-7; TRBD2 matches 9 bases. The V segment lost 6 bases and the J segment 2 bases; nucleotides outside the gene matches: 10. Germline CDR1 is KGHDR and CDR2 is SFDVKD. The CDR3 covers 16 residues. The CDR3 sequence: CATSSTSGFSPYEQYF. The CDR3 region has the DNA TGTGCCACCAGTTCAACTAGCGGGTTTTCGCCCTACGAGCAGTACTTC.

This clonotype was observed at least ten times. The rearrangement links TRBV11-2 to TRBJ2-3; TRBD1 might be the D (6 bases). This CDR3 region has 14 residues. The V gene lost 5 bases and the J gene lost 3 bases, with 12 bases spanning the gap. Germline V gives CDR1 SGHAT, CDR2 FQNNGV. CDR3 DNA: TGTGCCAGCAGCCCCCAGGGGCTGACAGATACGCAGTATTTT. Translation: CASSPQGLTDTQYF.

This clonotype was observed a few times. This chain uses TRBV20-1 with TRBJ2-2, with 8 bases lining up with TRBD2. The CDR3 runs 15 residues. In germline, CDR1 is DFQATT, CDR2 SNEGSKA (reference sequence). The ends lost 0 bases at V and 7 bases at J; junction bases unmatched: 7. CDR3 sequence (DNA): TGCAGTGCTAGAGAGACGGGAGGGCTTCACGGGGAGCTGTTTTTT. Its translation is CSARETGGLHGELFF.

This clonotype was seen at least ten times. This CDR3 reads CASSLAAGSTDTQYF. The CDR3 region has the DNA TGTGCCAGCAGCTTAGCGGCCGGGAGCACAGATACGCAGTATTTT. The chain recombines TRBV7-9 with TRBJ2-3; D not resolved. In germline, CDR1 is SEHNR, CDR2 FQNEAQ (reference sequence). CDR3 length: 15 amino acids. Trimming left V 0 bases short and J 0 bases short, with 7 bases between.

The V call is TRBV20-1, the J call TRBJ2-1, with TRBD1 matching 7 bases. Germline V gene sequence: CDR1 DFQATT, CDR2 SNEGSKA (reference sequence). The CDR3 is 13 residues long. The V and J ends lost 6 bases and 5 bases, in that order; junction bases with no gene match: 7. The CDR3 DNA is TGCAGTGCCCAGGACAGGATCCACAATGAGCAGTTCTTC. As protein: CSAQDRIHNEQFF.

The V and J genes are TRBV19 and TRBJ2-5; TRBD1 is a possible D gene (6 bases). Trimming left V 6 bases short and J 7 bases short, with 18 bases between. Germline CDR1 is LNHDA and CDR2 is SQIVND (reference sequence). This CDR3 has 14 residues. The CDR3 loop reads CASSGQRGFGTQYF. DNA of the CDR3: TGTGCCAGTAGCGGACAGAGGGGTTTTGGGACCCAGTACTTC.

The V call is TRBV29-1, the J call TRBJ1-2; 7 nucleotides agree with TRBD1. Trimming at V came to 2 bases and at J to 4 bases, leaving 7 bases not matched to a gene. CDR1 SQVTM and CDR2 ANQGSEA come from the germline V gene. CDR3 length: 14 amino acids. The CDR3: CSVERGRRTYGYTF. DNA of the CDR3: TGCAGCGTTGAAAGGGGGCGGCGAACCTATGGCTACACCTTC.

This clonotype was picked up a small number of times. This chain joins TRBV4-1 and TRBJ2-5, with unresolved D. CDR1 is MGHRA and CDR2 is YSYEKL in the germline V gene. The CDR3 is 16 amino acids. V was cut by 1 base and J by 3 bases, with 15 bases left in between. DNA of the CDR3: TGCGCCAGCAGCCAAGGGGTGAGCGTCTATGAAGAGACCCAGTACTTC. Protein: CASSQGVSVYEETQYF.

The CDR3 coding sequence is TGTGCCATCAGAGCGGGACAGGGGACGAACACCGGGGAGCTGTTTTTT. Its protein product is CAIRAGQGTNTGELFF. The genes are TRBV10-3 and TRBJ2-2; 10 bases are a match to TRBD1. The V segment lost 6 bases and the J segment 0 bases; nucleotides outside the gene matches: 4. The CDR3 length is 16 residues. CDR1 and CDR2 (germline): ENHRY, SYGVKD.

The V and J genes are TRBV5-1 and TRBJ2-5; 16 nucleotides match TRBD2. V dropped 5 bases and J dropped 5; count of bases not matched to a gene: 3. CDR3 size: 15 residues. Germline V gene data show CDR1 as SGHRS and CDR2 as YFSETQ. CDR3 DNA sequence: TGCGCCAGCAGGGGACTAGCGGGAGGGCCCGAGACCCAGTACTTC. This translates into CASRGLAGGPETQYF. The full variable domain, completed using reference TRBV5-1 and TRBJ2-5, is KAGVTQTPRYLIKTRGQQVTLSCSPISGHRSVSWYQQTPGQGLQFLFEYFSETQRNKGNFPGRFSGRQFSNSRSEMNVSTLELGDSALYLCASRGLAGGPETQYFGPGTRLLVL.

A few counts support this clonotype. The V gene is TRBV20-1, the J gene TRBJ2-7, with 12 bases that match TRBD2. The CDR3 has 14 residues. Germline V gene lookup returns CDR1 DFQATT and CDR2 SNEGSKA (reference sequence). Losses at the gene ends were 6 bases for V and 1 base for J; bases not matched to a gene: 4. Here the CDR3 reads CSAAGLAGSYEQYF. The CDR3 DNA is TGCAGTGCCGCTGGACTAGCGGGGTCCTACGAGCAGTACTTC.

This clonotype was detected a few times. The J gene is TRBJ2-2, the V gene TRBV7-3; no firm D call. Germline V gene lookup returns CDR1 SGHTA and CDR2 FQGTGA. V lost 2 bases to trimming and J lost 5 bases, with 6 bases between them. The CDR3 sequence is 13 residues long. This CDR3 is CASSLDFTGELFF. CDR3 DNA: TGTGCCAGCAGCTTAGATTTTACCGGGGAGCTGTTTTTT.

This clonotype was observed a few times. The chain combines TRBV15 with TRBJ2-1; TRBD1 matches at 9 bases. This CDR3 has 14 residues. The germline V gene encodes CDR1 LNHNV and CDR2 YYDKDF (reference sequence). Trimming took 1 base from V and 10 from J; bases not matched to a gene: 5. The CDR3 loop is CATSRVGTGLEQFF. The CDR3 DNA is TGTGCCACCAGCAGAGTGGGGACAGGGTTGGAGCAGTTCTTC.

This clonotype was detected ten times or more. The chain carries TRBV7-9 and TRBJ2-5; 9 positions match TRBD1. Trimming removed 7 bases from V and 2 bases from J; junction bases left unmatched: 2. Germline V CDR1 and CDR2: SEHNR, FQNEAQ (reference sequence). The CDR3 has 13 residues. The CDR3 sequence is CASMDRGQETQYF. In DNA form, the CDR3 reads TGTGCCAGCATGGACAGGGGACAAGAGACCCAGTACTTC.

This clonotype was seen at least ten times. The gene calls are TRBV29-1 and TRBJ2-7; TRBD2 is a possible D gene (5 bases). Deletions cut 5 bases from V and 5 bases from J, with 16 bases between. CDR1 SQVTM and CDR2 ANQGSEA come from the germline V gene. The CDR3 loop spans 13 amino acids. CDR3 sequence (DNA): TGCAGCGTTTCGAGAGGGTTTTCGAACGAGCAGTACTTC. It encodes CSVSRGFSNEQYF.

This clonotype has just a few counts. The chain employs TRBV5-1 and TRBJ2-1; 10 positions match TRBD1. Germline V lookup: CDR1 SGHRS, CDR2 YFSETQ. The CDR3 has 17 amino acids. Trimming at V came to 3 bases and at J to 4 bases, leaving 10 bases not matched to a gene. The CDR3 DNA is TGCGCCAGCAGCTCCCCGGACAGGGGGGGGGGTTACAATGAGCAGTTCTTC. Protein: CASSSPDRGGGYNEQFF.

This chain connects TRBV6-1 to TRBJ1-4; D ambiguous. This CDR3 comprises 14 residues. Looked up from germline, CDR1 is MNHNS and CDR2 is SASEGT. Trimming cost V 6 bases and J 8 bases, with 16 bases left between them. The CDR3 nucleotides read TGTGCCAGCAGCTCAGGCCCCCGAGGAGAAAAACTGTTTTTT. It encodes CASSSGPRGEKLFF.

This sequence joins TRBV5-6 and TRBJ2-5; tentatively, D is TRBD2 (6 bases). In germline, CDR1 is SGHDT, CDR2 YYEEEE. V shed 4 bases and J shed 5 bases, with 15 bases lying between them. CDR3 length: 14 amino acids. CDR3 protein: CASSSPGRLETQYF. The CDR3 DNA reads as TGTGCCAGCAGCAGCCCAGGGAGGCTGGAGACCCAGTACTTC.

The chain links TRBV14 to TRBJ1-1; no firm D call. Trimming took 6 bases from V and 7 from J, leaving 18 bases between them. Germline CDR1 and CDR2: SGHDN and FVKESK. The CDR3 covers 14 residues. The CDR3 sequence: CASSPVRNFGEAFF. In DNA form, the CDR3 reads TGTGCCAGCAGTCCCGTCAGGAACTTTGGTGAAGCTTTCTTT.

The gene calls are TRBV18 and TRBJ2-3; 7 bases fit TRBD1. Per the germline V gene, CDR1 is KGHSH and CDR2 is LQKENI. The CDR3 totals 16 residues. V shed 3 bases, J shed 1 base, and the junction held 7 bases outside the gene matches. CDR3 region: CASSPVGGQGTDTQYF. The CDR3 DNA reads TGTGCCAGCTCACCGGTGGGTGGACAGGGCACAGATACGCAGTATTTT.

This clonotype was seen at least ten times. CDR3 sequence (DNA): TGTGCCAGCAGTAATAACAGGGGGGTTCAGCCCCAGCATTTT. Translated: CASSNNRGVQPQHF. The rearrangement joins TRBV6-1 to TRBJ1-5; 8 bases match TRBD1. From germline, CDR1 is MNHNS and CDR2 SASEGT. The CDR3 length is 14 residues. J lost 6 bases, V lost 5 bases, and 6 bases had no gene match.

CDR3 sequence reads: CASSQDLALDEAYEQYF. Written as DNA, the CDR3 is TGCGCCAGCAGCCAAGATTTGGCGTTAGATGAGGCCTACGAGCAGTACTTC. The chain combines TRBV4-1 with TRBJ2-7; D gene unclear. This CDR3 region has 17 residues. Germline-derived CDR1 and CDR2 are MGHRA and YSYEKL. Trimming took off 0 bases at V and 2 bases at J, with 17 bases between the two ends.

In its sample, this clonotype was seen many times. This chain connects TRBV7-9 to TRBJ2-7; D might be TRBD1 or TRBD2, each matching 6 bases. This CDR3 has 15 amino acids. Trimming left V 2 bases short and J 5 bases short, with 16 bases between. Germline-derived CDR1 and CDR2 are SEHNR and FQNEAQ (reference sequence). The CDR3 DNA follows: TGTGCCAGCAGCTTAATCGGAAGGGGGGAAGACGAGCAGTACTTC. Translated, it gives CASSLIGRGEDEQYF.